These 19 T cell receptor beta chains were all obtained from the same sample, sequenced in a study of T cells in Graves' hyperthyroidism and ophthalmopathy. Researchers took RNA transcripts and amplified the TCR beta CDR3 regions from them. First-round RT-PCR with HTBI primers amplified the TCR CDR3 region. Each CDR3 protein gets one entry after TCRdb re-called the multiplex PCR reads with MiXCR. Among a few hundred thousand distinct CDR3 sequences listed, more than 20% were seen once. The sequencing sample was made of blood. These receptor sequences come from a man aged 18 to 30 with Graves' hyperthyroidism.

This chain connects TRBV5-6 to TRBJ2-5; 8 bases agree with TRBD2. CDR1 is SGHDT, CDR2 YYEEEE, per germline. J was trimmed by 7 bases and V by 0 bases; bases with no gene match: 2. The CDR3 spans 13 residues. The CDR3 is CASSLEGLGTQYF. CDR3 bases: TGTGCCAGCAGCTTGGAGGGACTAGGGACCCAGTACTTC.

This rearrangement joins TRBV11-2 to TRBJ1-3; 10 bases fit TRBD1. CDR1 SGHAT and CDR2 FQNNGV come from the germline V gene. The CDR3 extends over 16 amino acids. V trimming: 5 bases; J trimming: 4 bases; junction bases outside the gene matches: 8. CDR3 in amino acids: CASSPDRGRRGNTIYF. CDR3 coding DNA: TGTGCCAGCAGCCCAGACAGGGGGCGAAGGGGAAACACCATATATTTT. The full variable domain, rest sourced from reference TRBV11-2 and TRBJ1-3, is EAGVAQSPRYKIIEKRQSVAFWCNPISGHATLYWYQQILGQGPKLLIQFQNNGVVDDSQLPKDRFSAERLKGVDSTLKIQPAKLEDSAVYLCASSPDRGRRGNTIYFGEGSWLTVV.

This clonotype was seen more than once but under ten times. V usage is TRBV6-4 and J usage is TRBJ1-2; D is unresolved. Germline V lookup: CDR1 MRHNA, CDR2 SNTAGT. The CDR3 consists of 14 residues. The germline V and J ends were trimmed by 5 bases and 2 bases, with 12 bases remaining between them. CDR3 loop: CASSLSPANYGYTF. The CDR3 coding sequence is TGTGCCAGCAGTTTGAGTCCGGCGAACTATGGCTACACCTTC.

The sample holds a few counts of this clonotype. The chain couples TRBV4-1 to TRBJ2-2, with unresolved D. Germline V CDR1 and CDR2: MGHRA, YSYEKL. This CDR3 is built from 14 residues. The V end lost 4 bases, the J end lost 5 bases, and 11 bases lay between the germline ends. The CDR3 nucleotides are TGCGCCAGCAGCCCCACCATTGGTACCGGGGAGCTGTTTTTT. This translates into CASSPTIGTGELFF.

This clonotype was detected many times. The chain uses TRBV24-1 and TRBJ2-7; TRBD2 is a possible D gene (7 bases). This CDR3 has 13 amino acids. The V end lost 11 bases, the J end lost 4 bases, and 17 bases lay between the germline ends. Germline CDR1 KGHDR, CDR2 SFDVKD. The CDR3 sequence is CAIGGGAGYEQYF. The CDR3 nucleotides are TGTGCCATTGGGGGGGGGGCAGGGTACGAGCAGTACTTC.

This clonotype was seen at least ten times. This chain links TRBV10-3 with TRBJ1-2, with D uncertain. The CDR3 consists of 15 residues. Germline assignment: CDR1 ENHRY and CDR2 SYGVKD. V was cut by 5 bases and J by 6 bases, with 19 bases left in between. CDR3 bases: TGTGCCATCAGTCCGCTCGCCCCGGACGGAGATGGCTACACCTTC. Protein product: CAISPLAPDGDGYTF.

This clonotype was found many times. The rearrangement links TRBV6-5 to TRBJ1-5; D is ambiguous. The germline V gene encodes CDR1 MNHEY and CDR2 SVGAGI. Trimming took off 4 bases at V and 6 bases at J, with 16 bases between the two ends. The CDR3 totals 15 residues. Here the CDR3 DNA reads TGTGCCAGCAGTTCCGGGCTAGTTCTCGGTCAGCCCCAGCATTTT. Translated: CASSSGLVLGQPQHF.

The chain carries TRBV28 and TRBJ2-7; the D gene could be TRBD1 or TRBD2 (6 bases each). With 6 bases removed from V and 3 bases from J, the gap between germline ends came to 15 bases. Germline assignment: CDR1 MDHEN and CDR2 SYDVKM. The length of the CDR3 is 14 residues. Here the CDR3 reads CASRLQGLGYEQYF. The CDR3 DNA reads TGTGCCAGCAGGCTACAGGGACTCGGCTACGAGCAGTACTTC.

The chain uses TRBV12-3 or TRBV12-4 and TRBJ1-1, with D hard to call. Trimming removed 6 bases at V and 0 bases at J, with 11 bases between. The CDR3 is made up of 14 amino acids. The CDR3: CASSKDGLNTEAFF. CDR3 bases: TGTGCCAGCAGCAAAGACGGGTTGAACACTGAAGCTTTCTTT.

The V call is TRBV14, the J call TRBJ2-2, with TRBD1 identical over 11 bases. CDR3 length: 17 amino acids. V was pared by 4 bases and J by 5 bases, with 9 bases of the junction left unmatched. The germline V gene encodes CDR1 SGHDN and CDR2 FVKESK. CDR3: CASSPFPGQGDTGELFF. As DNA, the CDR3 is TGTGCCAGCAGCCCATTCCCGGGACAGGGGGATACCGGGGAGCTGTTTTTT.

The V gene is TRBV7-2, the J gene TRBJ2-7; 7 nucleotides match TRBD1. There are 15 residues in the CDR3. J was trimmed by 6 bases and V by 1 base; bases with no gene match: 9. Looked up from germline, CDR1 is SGHTA and CDR2 is FQGNSA. Here the CDR3 reads CASSLGQGDVGEQYF. In DNA form, the CDR3 reads TGTGCCAGCAGCTTAGGTCAGGGGGACGTCGGCGAGCAGTACTTC.

This clonotype was observed many times. The chain links TRBV6-1 to TRBJ1-1; no firm D call. The germline gives CDR1 MNHNS, CDR2 SASEGT. Between the trimmed V and J ends, which lost 1 base and 0 bases, there was a span of 6 bases. The CDR3 consists of 14 residues. This CDR3 is CASSEVGLNTEAFF. The CDR3 coding sequence is TGTGCCAGCAGTGAAGTGGGCCTGAACACTGAAGCTTTCTTT.

The table lists this clonotype with many counts. CDR3 DNA sequence: TGTGCCACCGGGACAGGCTTCTACGAGCAGTACTTC. Translation: CATGTGFYEQYF. The chain combines TRBV10-3 with TRBJ2-7, with TRBD1 matching 8 bases. V gave up 10 bases and J gave up 3 bases; unmatched junction bases: 5. From germline, CDR1 is ENHRY and CDR2 SYGVKD. CDR3 size: 12 residues.

This clonotype was observed many times. This sequence joins TRBV12-3 or TRBV12-4 and TRBJ1-1; no definite D call. The CDR3 extends over 10 amino acids. Trimming removed 5 bases from V and 11 bases from J, with 9 bases in between. CDR3 in DNA: TGTGCCAGCAGTCCTAGACCGGCTTTCTTT. Residues: CASSPRPAFF.

This clonotype was seen repeatedly, ten times or more. The chain employs TRBV10-3 and TRBJ1-3; D unclear. Trimming took 0 bases from V and 2 from J, leaving 5 bases between them. Looked up from germline, CDR1 is ENHRY and CDR2 is SYGVKD. The CDR3 consists of 14 residues. The CDR3 here is CAISESGAGNTIYF. In DNA, the CDR3 is TGTGCCATCAGTGAGTCAGGAGCTGGAAACACCATATATTTT.

This clonotype occurred a few times. The gene calls are TRBV6-1 and TRBJ1-2; 7 positions match TRBD1. CDR1 MNHNS and CDR2 SASEGT come from the germline V gene. The CDR3 totals 13 residues. J was trimmed by 6 bases and V by 8 bases; bases with no gene match: 9. The CDR3: CASGSRGTDGYTF. For the CDR3, the DNA is TGTGCCAGCGGGTCTAGGGGGACAGATGGCTACACCTTC.

This clonotype was detected a few times. The J gene is TRBJ2-7, the V gene TRBV28; TRBD1 matches at 8 bases. The V and J ends lost 7 bases and 1 base, in that order; junction bases with no gene match: 6. In germline, CDR1 is MDHEN, CDR2 SYDVKM. CDR3 size: 14 residues. This chain's CDR3 is CASTPGGASYEQYF. CDR3 sequence (DNA): TGTGCCAGCACCCCAGGGGGCGCTTCCTACGAGCAGTACTTC.

This chain links TRBV15 with TRBJ1-1; 8 positions agree with TRBD1. Trimming cost V 8 bases and J 4 bases; bases outside gene matches: 3. This CDR3 is 12 amino acids long. Germline CDR1 reads LNHNV; CDR2 reads YYDKDF (reference sequence). In DNA form, the CDR3 reads TGTGCCACCGCGACAGGGGTCACTGAAGCTTTCTTT. Amino acid sequence: CATATGVTEAFF.

The CDR3 DNA follows: TGCAGTGCTAAGGGATCGGGGGGCGGGGAGCCCCAGCATTTT. This gives the protein CSAKGSGGGEPQHF. The rearrangement joins TRBV20-1 to TRBJ1-5, with D possibly matching TRBD1 (6 bases). Trimming took 4 bases from V and 8 from J, leaving 18 bases between them. The CDR3 is 14 residues long. Germline CDR1 reads DFQATT; CDR2 reads SNEGSKA (reference sequence).